The 18 T cell receptor beta chains listed next were all sequenced from one sample in a study of blood T cell repertoires in COVID-19. Data came from immunoSEQ multiplex PCR; TCRdb stores just in-frame clones and leaves some out. The table has nearly 15,000 clones, around 89% seen once; the top ten hold around 3.3%. Sequencing input: peripheral blood. The source of these receptors is a human donor in a cohort sampled during active COVID-19.

The rearrangement joins TRBV2 to TRBJ1-3; D may be TRBD1 (5 bases). This CDR3 contains 15 residues. The germline V gene has CDR1 SNHLY and CDR2 FYNNEI. V shed 1 base and J shed 3 bases, with 10 bases lying between them. CDR3 nucleotide sequence: TGTGCCAGCAGTGAAGGTCCAAGGGGTGGAAACACCATATATTTT. Its protein product is CASSEGPRGGNTIYF. The whole variable domain, remainder taken from reference TRBV2 and TRBJ1-3, is EPEVTQTPSHQVTQMGQEVILRCVPISNHLYFYWYRQILGQKVEFLVSFYNNEISEKSEIFDDQFSVERPDGSNFTLKIRSTKLEDSAMYFCASSEGPRGGNTIYFGEGSWLTVV.

The chain joins TRBV5-4 to TRBJ2-1; 9 bases map to TRBD1. Germline V gene data show CDR1 as SGHNT and CDR2 as YYREEE (reference sequence). The ends lost 4 bases at V and 7 bases at J; junction bases unmatched: 12. The CDR3 sequence is 16 residues long. The CDR3 nucleotides are TGTGCCAGCAGCCCCCGGGGGACAGGGCCCGCTAATGAGCAGTTCTTC. It codes for CASSPRGTGPANEQFF.

This clone was counted once. The chain employs TRBV30 and TRBJ2-2; D perhaps matches TRBD1 (6 bases). V dropped 0 bases and J dropped 2 bases, with 7 bases sitting between them. The CDR3 totals 14 residues. Germline CDR1 is GTSNPN and CDR2 is SVGIG (reference sequence). CDR3 sequence: CAWSVGQNTGELFF. The CDR3, as DNA: TGTGCCTGGAGTGTGGGACAAAACACCGGGGAGCTGTTTTTT.

This sequence joins TRBV3-1 (or the pseudogene TRBV3-2) and TRBJ2-3; the match to TRBD2 covers 9 bases. After removal of 5 bases from V and 3 bases from J, the junction contained 9 bases not matched to a gene. The germline V gene has CDR1 LGHDT and CDR2 YNNKEL (reference sequence). There are 16 residues in the CDR3. CDR3 DNA: TGTGCCAGCAGCGCCTATAGCGGGGGTGGTACAGATACGCAGTATTTT. This codes for CASSAYSGGGTDTQYF.

This sequence joins TRBV18 and TRBJ1-1; D remains unclear. CDR1 is KGHSH, CDR2 LQKENI, per germline. The CDR3 consists of 14 residues. V lost 3 bases to trimming and J lost 5 bases, with 13 bases between them. CDR3 coding DNA: TGTGCCAGCTCACCGGTAGAGGGAAGAACTGAAGCTTTCTTT. Protein product: CASSPVEGRTEAFF.

The chain employs TRBV11-2 and TRBJ1-5, with 7 bases identical to TRBD1. The germline gives CDR1 SGHAT, CDR2 FQNNGV. With V trimmed by 2 bases and J by 9 bases, 13 bases remained unmatched. The CDR3 has 16 amino acids. The CDR3 nucleotides read TGTGCCAGCAGCTTAAGTAATGGGGCAGGGGGTGGGCCCCAGCATTTT. Translated, it gives CASSLSNGAGGGPQHF.

This clone was recorded only once. The chain recombines TRBV19 with TRBJ1-2; no clear D gene. This CDR3 contains 15 residues. Germline loops: CDR1 LNHDA, CDR2 SQIVND (reference sequence). V was cut by 3 bases and J by 8 bases, with 19 bases left in between. CDR3 in DNA: TGTGCCAGTAGTATCCCCCGAGGGCCCCTGATCGGCTACACCTTC. This encodes CASSIPRGPLIGYTF.

The rearrangement links TRBV6-1 to TRBJ2-7; D gene unclear. Looked up from germline, CDR1 is MNHNS and CDR2 is SASEGT. The CDR3 totals 13 residues. Deletions cut 1 base from V and 4 bases from J, with 8 bases between. DNA for the CDR3: TGTGCCAGCAGTGAAGGTTACAGATACGAGCAGTACTTC. Protein product: CASSEGYRYEQYF.

This chain connects TRBV5-1 to TRBJ2-7, with TRBD1 identical over 10 bases. This CDR3 has 15 residues. CDR1 and CDR2 (germline): SGHRS, YFSETQ. Trimming cost V 6 bases and J 6 bases; bases outside gene matches: 12. The CDR3 DNA reads as TGCGCCAGCATCCTTGTCCCGGGACAGGGGTTCGAGCAGTACTTC. Protein: CASILVPGQGFEQYF.

The V call is TRBV5-1, the J call TRBJ1-5; a possible D gene is TRBD1 (6 bases). Germline-derived CDR1 and CDR2 are SGHRS and YFSETQ. The CDR3 has 16 residues. V was pared by 4 bases and J by 7 bases, with 21 bases between. CDR3 DNA: TGCGCCAGCAGCAACCCCAGGGACACTGCTAACCAGCCCCAGCATTTT. It yields the protein CASSNPRDTANQPQHF.

The chain recombines TRBV28 with TRBJ1-2; the match to TRBD1 covers 7 bases. The CDR3 has 16 residues. Germline V gene lookup returns CDR1 MDHEN and CDR2 SYDVKM. Trimming removed 5 bases from V and 0 bases from J; junction bases left unmatched: 9. Written as DNA, the CDR3 is TGTGCCAGCAGTGAGACAGGGTTGGGGTCTAACTATGGCTACACCTTC. Its protein is CASSETGLGSNYGYTF.

This chain uses TRBV5-4 with TRBJ2-1; TRBD2 might be the D (5 bases). This CDR3 contains 16 residues. Trimming removed 7 bases from V and 0 bases from J, with 17 bases in between. Germline assignment: CDR1 SGHNT and CDR2 YYREEE (reference sequence). DNA of the CDR3: TGTGCCAGCGGCACCTCCGGGGTTAGCTCCTACAATGAGCAGTTCTTC. It translates to CASGTSGVSSYNEQFF.

The chain joins TRBV12-3 or TRBV12-4 to TRBJ1-6; D ambiguous. The CDR3 totals 12 residues. The V and J ends lost 0 bases and 9 bases respectively, with 3 bases between them. The CDR3 loop is CASSLASSPLHF. CDR3 DNA sequence: TGTGCCAGCAGTTTAGCTAGTTCACCCCTCCACTTT.

The J gene is TRBJ1-2, the V gene TRBV5-4, with 11 positions matching TRBD1. This CDR3 is built from 16 residues. Germline V CDR1 and CDR2: SGHNT, YYREEE (reference sequence). V was clipped by 4 bases and J by 2 bases; unmatched bases: 7. CDR3 nucleotides: TGTGCCAGCAGCCCCGGACAGGGGGCGCAGAACTATGGCTACACCTTC. Translated: CASSPGQGAQNYGYTF.

Turning to this clone: At one boundary the junction diverges from the germline segment, which might be a read error. V usage is TRBV7-7 and J usage is TRBJ2-3; 8 bases are shared with TRBD1. CDR3 length: 15 amino acids. In germline, CDR1 is SSHAT, CDR2 FNYEAQ (reference sequence). DNA for the CDR3: TGTGCTAGCAGCTTGGGGACAGGCTCTGCAGATACGCAGTATTTT. It yields the protein CASSLGTGSADTQYF.

CDR3 loop: CASSDRSGGAYEQYF. The CDR3 nucleotides read TGTGCCAGCAGTGACCGTAGCGGGGGGGCCTACGAGCAGTACTTC. The V and J genes are TRBV2 and TRBJ2-7; 11 bases line up with TRBD2. CDR1 and CDR2 from the germline V gene are SNHLY and FYNNEI. This CDR3 comprises 15 residues. After removal of 3 bases from V and 2 bases from J, the junction contained 3 bases not matched to a gene.

The chain employs TRBV19 and TRBJ1-5; 7 bases agree with TRBD1. V dropped 2 bases and J dropped 2; count of bases not matched to a gene: 6. The CDR3 loop spans 16 amino acids. The germline V gene encodes CDR1 LNHDA and CDR2 SQIVND (reference sequence). CDR3 sequence: CASSIKGARGNQPQHF. In DNA, the CDR3 is TGTGCCAGTAGTATAAAGGGGGCGCGGGGCAATCAGCCCCAGCATTTT.

CDR3 loop: CAWSVLGGGLEKLFF. The CDR3 DNA follows: TGTGCCTGGAGTGTACTAGGAGGGGGCCTTGAAAAACTGTTTTTT. The rearrangement links TRBV30 to TRBJ1-4; 7 nucleotides line up with TRBD1. Trimming at V came to 0 bases and at J to 7 bases, leaving 8 bases not matched to a gene. The germline gives CDR1 GTSNPN, CDR2 SVGIG (reference sequence). CDR3 size: 15 residues.